The source of this TCR beta chain is a study of metastatic and nonmetastatic thyroid tumors. By its share, this clone is medium-sized. TCRdb re-clonotyped the PCR reads via MiXCR. The sample records around 46,000 clones, over 20% being singletons. No treatment of any kind had been given to any patient before thyroid surgery. Losses at the gene ends were 3 bases for V and 2 bases for J; bases not matched to a gene: 5. CDR3 length: 15 residues. Germline CDR1 is DFQATT and CDR2 is SNEGSKA (reference sequence). This sequence was found in a male donor with papillary thyroid cancer or a benign thyroid nodule (not recorded which). Some clones in this sample may be carry-over from other donors' samples. The gene calls are TRBV20-1 and TRBJ2-7; 12 positions agree with TRBD2. The sequenced material came from blood. Here the CDR3 DNA reads TGCAGTGCTAGTGTAAGACTAGCGGGAGCCTACGAGCAGTACTTC. It translates to CSASVRLAGAYEQYF.